Following are 14 T cell receptor beta chains from one sample sequenced in a study of blood T cells in healthy people across ages (dated by TCRdb to about 2015). Libraries were prepared through 5' RACE. Sequencing instrument: Illumina HiSeq 2500. The second PCR ran for about 6 to 12 cycles and used a J-beta primer mix along with a sample-barcoded 5' primer. TCRdb reanalyzed the raw reads on its own, using fastp at Q25 for trimming and MiXCR for clone calling, and kept in-frame beta chains. Rows are combined by CDR3 protein, so each entry shows the most common genes and DNA. For this sample the table gives 600,000 to 650,000 distinct CDR3 sequences, of which under 70% were detected only once. Roughly 34% of the sample is held by the ten biggest clonotypes. Material: blood. The receptors here all came from a man aged 55 to 70 in good health.

There are a few counts of this clonotype. The V gene is TRBV29-1, the J gene TRBJ2-3; TRBD2 is a possible D gene (6 bases). The CDR3 has 13 amino acids. Trimming removed 7 bases at V and 6 bases at J, with 17 bases between. The V gene's germline CDR1 is SQVTM and CDR2 ANQGSEA. This CDR3 is CSARTNPQDTQYF. The CDR3 DNA sequence: TGCAGCGCCCGGACTAACCCCCAGGATACGCAGTATTTT.

The chain combines TRBV20-1 with TRBJ2-4; 7 nucleotides align to TRBD1. The J call may be faulty, since TRBJ2-5 better matches the DNA end. Looked up from germline, CDR1 is DFQATT and CDR2 is SNEGSKA (reference sequence). There are 16 residues in the CDR3. Here the CDR3 DNA reads TGCAGTGCTGGCGTAAGACAGGGACACCTCGTGGAGACCCAGTACTTC. Translated, it gives CSAGVRQGHLVETQYF.

The rearrangement joins TRBV10-3 to TRBJ2-1; no firm D call. Trimming removed 7 bases from V and 0 bases from J, with 13 bases in between. Germline V lookup: CDR1 ENHRY, CDR2 SYGVKD. This CDR3 contains 15 residues. This CDR3 reads CAITRDRASYNEQFF. CDR3 in DNA: TGTGCCATCACCCGAGATAGGGCCTCCTACAATGAGCAGTTCTTC.

This chain uses TRBV15 with TRBJ1-2; 8 bases are a match to TRBD1. Trimming at V came to 5 bases and at J to 3 bases, leaving 8 bases not matched to a gene. Germline V CDR1 and CDR2: LNHNV, YYDKDF (reference sequence). The length of the CDR3 is 15 residues. This CDR3 is CATSDRHRGDYGYTF. The CDR3 DNA reads as TGTGCCACCAGCGACCGGCACAGGGGGGACTATGGCTACACCTTC.

The genes are TRBV29-1 and TRBJ1-2; 8 positions match TRBD1. The junction had 7 bases not matched to a gene; V was cut back by 0 bases and J by 7 bases. The CDR3 contains 14 residues. In germline, CDR1 is SQVTM, CDR2 ANQGSEA. This CDR3 is CSVEDGTGWSGYTF. Here the CDR3 DNA reads TGCAGCGTTGAAGACGGGACAGGATGGTCTGGCTACACCTTC.

The V gene is TRBV5-1, the J gene TRBJ2-2; D may be TRBD1 or TRBD2 (5 bases each). Trimming left V 4 bases short and J 6 bases short, with 10 bases between. In germline, CDR1 is SGHRS, CDR2 YFSETQ. The CDR3 has 13 amino acids. The CDR3 sequence: CASSMRDAGELFF. The CDR3 bases are TGCGCCAGCAGCATGAGGGACGCCGGGGAGCTGTTTTTT. Supplemented by reference TRBV5-1 and TRBJ2-2, the full variable domain reads KAGVTQTPRYLIKTRGQQVTLSCSPISGHRSVSWYQQTPGQGLQFLFEYFSETQRNKGNFPGRFSGRQFSNSRSEMNVSTLELGDSALYLCASSMRDAGELFFGEGSRLTVL.

The J gene is TRBJ2-3, the V gene TRBV2, with D tentatively TRBD1 (5 bases). Germline assignment: CDR1 SNHLY and CDR2 FYNNEI. Trimming pared 7 bases from V and 6 bases from J, leaving 14 bases between. The CDR3 sequence is 13 residues long. The CDR3 region has the DNA TGTGCCAGCACCCCGCGTGGGGCGGATACGCAGTATTTT. Residues: CASTPRGADTQYF.

Only a few counts were recorded for this clonotype. This chain uses TRBV9 with TRBJ2-6; perhaps TRBD1 as D (7 bases). The CDR3 consists of 18 residues. Between the trimmed V and J ends, which lost 3 bases and 4 bases, there was a span of 20 bases. Germline loops: CDR1 SGDLS, CDR2 YYNGEE. CDR3 amino acids: CASSDSGGISTGANVLTF. The CDR3 coding sequence is TGTGCCAGCAGCGATTCAGGGGGGATCTCGACCGGGGCCAACGTCCTGACTTTC.

This clonotype was seen more than once but under ten times. The J gene is TRBJ2-7, the V gene TRBV20-1; D gene uncertain. V was cut by 3 bases and J by 5 bases, with 11 bases left in between. CDR3 length: 12 residues. CDR1 is DFQATT, CDR2 SNEGSKA, per germline (reference sequence). This CDR3 is CSARKGRDEQYF. DNA of the CDR3: TGCAGTGCTAGGAAGGGTAGGGACGAGCAGTACTTC.

The chain joins TRBV29-1 to TRBJ1-6; possible D gene TRBD1, 6 bases. CDR3 size: 13 residues. Germline CDR1 and CDR2: SQVTM and ANQGSEA. Trimming removed 8 bases at V and 9 bases at J, with 17 bases between. CDR3 sequence: CSIEISRGSPLHF. The CDR3 region has the DNA TGCAGCATCGAAATTTCCAGGGGTTCACCCCTCCACTTT.

The V gene is TRBV7-2, the J gene TRBJ1-5; D ambiguous. Between the trimmed V and J ends, which lost 0 bases and 3 bases, there was a span of 6 bases. The length of the CDR3 is 14 residues. Germline loops: CDR1 SGHTA, CDR2 FQGNSA. This chain's CDR3 is CASSLARDNQPQHF. The CDR3 coding sequence is TGTGCCAGCAGCTTAGCTCGGGACAATCAGCCCCAGCATTTT.

The V gene is TRBV10-3, the J gene TRBJ2-1; D possibly uses TRBD1 or TRBD2 (5 bases each). The CDR3 sequence is 14 residues long. Deletions cut 6 bases from V and 10 bases from J, with 19 bases between. In germline, CDR1 is ENHRY, CDR2 SYGVKD. CDR3 DNA sequence: TGTGCCATCAGAACCGGGACCACTTCCCACGAGCAGTTCTTC. Translation: CAIRTGTTSHEQFF.

This sequence joins TRBV25-1 and TRBJ2-3; 8 nucleotides line up with TRBD1. This CDR3 comprises 13 residues. J gave up 7 bases and V 8 bases, and 8 bases lay outside the gene matches. Germline V CDR1 and CDR2: MGHDK, SYGVNS. CDR3 amino acids: CASGRQGANTQYF. Written as DNA, the CDR3 is TGTGCCAGCGGCAGGCAGGGGGCAAATACGCAGTATTTT.

On this clonotype itself: A junction end diverges from the germline sequence, so it may reflect a read error. The chain couples TRBV7-2 to TRBJ2-1; 12 positions agree with TRBD2. Germline CDR1 SGHTA, CDR2 FQGNSA. The length of the CDR3 is 17 residues. The CDR3 region is CASGLGPSGGAGYEQFF. The CDR3 nucleotides are TGTGCCAGCGGCTTAGGCCCTAGCGGGGGGGCCGGGTATGAGCAGTTCTTC.